The 5 T cell receptor beta chains given below trace back to one sample, sequenced in a study of identical twins. One entry per CDR3 protein, called by TCRdb with MiXCR from the 5' RACE reads. The table has about 920,000 distinct CDR3 sequences, more than 9% seen once. These data were likewise used in another study, on yellow fever vaccine responses in identical twins.

The sequenced material came from PBMCs. These TCRs come from a young woman in good health.

Only a few counts were recorded for this clonotype. The chain uses TRBV5-1 and TRBJ2-5; 7 bases align to TRBD1. Trimming removed 4 bases from V and 2 bases from J; junction bases left unmatched: 5. CDR1 SGHRS and CDR2 YFSETQ come from the germline V gene. The CDR3 spans 14 residues. DNA of the CDR3: TGCGCCAGCAGCCTGGGACAGATGCAAGAGACCCAGTACTTC. Protein product: CASSLGQMQETQYF.

This clonotype was counted between two and nine times. The rearrangement uses TRBV28 and TRBJ2-3; 12 bases fit TRBD1. Germline trimming cut 5 bases from V and 5 bases from J; bases unmatched to any gene: 2. Germline loops: CDR1 MDHEN, CDR2 SYDVKM. The CDR3 extends over 14 amino acids. This CDR3 is CASSGTGGLDTQYF. The CDR3 DNA sequence: TGTGCCAGCAGTGGGACAGGGGGCTTAGATACGCAGTATTTT.

The CDR3 protein is CASTFLAGVGTGELFF. In DNA, the CDR3 is TGTGCCAGCACCTTTCTAGCGGGAGTAGGTACCGGGGAGCTGTTTTTT. This chain uses TRBV28 with TRBJ2-2, with TRBD2 matching 10 bases. Trimming removed 7 bases from V and 5 bases from J; junction bases left unmatched: 10. Germline V gene sequence: CDR1 MDHEN, CDR2 SYDVKM. The CDR3 has 16 amino acids.

This chain links TRBV7-2 with TRBJ2-7, with D possibly TRBD1 on 5 matching bases. This CDR3 is 11 amino acids long. Germline V lookup: CDR1 SGHTA, CDR2 FQGNSA. Trimming stripped 2 bases from V and 10 bases from J, with 9 bases between. The CDR3 DNA follows: TGTGCCAGCAGCTTAAGGGGCCACCAGTACTTC. Its translation is CASSLRGHQYF.

This clonotype appeared a few times. Here the CDR3 reads CATQHTSYNEQFF. The CDR3 DNA reads as TGTGCCACCCAACATACTAGCTACAATGAGCAGTTCTTC. This sequence joins TRBV24-1 and TRBJ2-1; D perhaps matches TRBD2 (5 bases). Trimming took off 9 bases at V and 3 bases at J, with 11 bases between the two ends. Germline-derived CDR1 and CDR2 are KGHDR and SFDVKD. The CDR3 extends over 13 amino acids.